A selection of T cell receptor beta chains follows, all from one sample in a study of blood T cell repertoires in COVID-19. Method: immunoSEQ multiplex PCR; TCRdb's copy keeps in-frame clones and lacks some. Of fewer than 200,000 clones listed, about three quarters were seen once; the top ten hold less than 30%. The sequencing input was peripheral blood. These receptors were taken from a woman in her 70s with acute or convalescent COVID-19. Each CDR3 is given with its conserved first and last residue. A D gene is named only where the DNA matches it firmly. Size tells how often a clone was seen (once, few, many) or the class of an expanded clone, and some rows leave it out.

NA,TRBV27,NA,TRBJ2-7,TGTGCCAGCAGTTTACGGAGGGGCTACGAGCAGTACTTC,CASSLRRGYEQYF
NA,TRBV29-1,NA,TRBJ2-7,TGCAGCGTTGCCGCCTCGGCGGCCCTCTACGAGCAGTACTTC,CSVAASAALYEQYF
once,TRBV5-1,NA,TRBJ2-5,TGCGCCAGCAGCTCAGATGGACAGAGGGTGGAGACCCAGTACTTC,CASSSDGQRVETQYF
NA,TRBV19,NA,TRBJ1-5,TGTGCCAGTAGTATGAGGGGGTTTACAAATCAGCCCCAGCATTTT,CASSMRGFTNQPQHF
few,TRBV24-1,TRBD1,TRBJ1-4,TGTGCCACCAGAGGTGACAGGGACCGCACTAATGAAAAACTGTTTTTT,CATRGDRDRTNEKLFF
NA,TRBV5-1,NA,TRBJ1-2,TGCGCCAGCAGCTCGGACACCAGCTTCACTTATGGCTACACCTTC,CASSSDTSFTYGYTF
NA,TRBV10-3,TRBD1,TRBJ2-1,TGTGCCATCAGATCCGGGACAGACTACAATGAGCAGTTCTTC,CAIRSGTDYNEQFF
once,TRBV5-5,NA,TRBJ2-5,TGTGCCAGCAGCTCAGGGGCGCGAGAGACCCAGTACTTC,CASSSGARETQYF
once,TRBV5-1,NA,TRBJ2-7,TGCGCCAGCAGCTTTACCTACGAGCAGTACTTC,CASSFTYEQYF
NA,TRBV19,TRBD1,TRBJ2-3,TGTGCCAGTAGAGACCCGGGACAGCACACAGATACGCAGTATTTT,CASRDPGQHTDTQYF
NA,TRBV10-3,NA,TRBJ1-1,TGTGCCATTTCACCTGCTTCCCGGAGCACTGAAGCTTTCTTT,CAISPASRSTEAFF
NA,TRBV7-6,TRBD1,TRBJ2-7,TGTGCCAGCAGCCGAGGACAGGGCTGGTACGAGCAGTACTTC,CASSRGQGWYEQYF
NA,TRBV3-1/TRBV3-2,TRBD1,TRBJ2-4,TGTGCCAGCAGCTACCGGGACAGTGAAAACATTCAGTACTTC,CASSYRDSENIQYF
NA,TRBV3-1/TRBV3-2,TRBD2,TRBJ2-1,TGTGCCAGCAGCCAAGTCTTCTTAGCGGGGGACAATGAGCAGTTCTTC,CASSQVFLAGDNEQFF
NA,TRBV3-1/TRBV3-2,NA,TRBJ1-4,TGTGCCAGCAGCTACAGGGAAAGTCCGGAAAAACTGTTTTTT,CASSYRESPEKLFF
NA,TRBV18,NA,TRBJ2-5,TGTGCCAGCTCATTAAGGACAGCAGGTTTAGGACAAGAGACCCAGTACTTC,CASSLRTAGLGQETQYF